This T cell receptor beta chain is drawn from a study of CD8 T cells in ankylosing spondylitis. Study results and limitations: In reactive arthritis synovial fluid and blood, some motif variants had been reported before.

This clonotype was seen just once. What it recognizes is unknown. V lost 7 bases and J 0 bases, leaving 19 bases between the germline ends. The CDR3 has 17 residues. Per germline, CDR1 SGHVS and CDR2 FNYEAQ. TCRdb analysed the 5' RACE reads with MiXCR anew, one entry per CDR3 protein. The sample lists 210,000 or so distinct CDR3 sequences; approximately 8% were seen once. Sequencing used blood, either unsorted or a sorted T cell fraction (not recorded which). This sequence originates from a female donor with ankylosing spondylitis or in good health (not recorded which). The gene calls are TRBV7-6 and TRBJ2-1; no clear D gene. CDR3 nucleotide sequence: TGTGCCAGCACCACCAAACCTAGTCTTAGCTCCTACAATGAGCAGTTCTTC. Encoded protein: CASTTKPSLSSYNEQFF.